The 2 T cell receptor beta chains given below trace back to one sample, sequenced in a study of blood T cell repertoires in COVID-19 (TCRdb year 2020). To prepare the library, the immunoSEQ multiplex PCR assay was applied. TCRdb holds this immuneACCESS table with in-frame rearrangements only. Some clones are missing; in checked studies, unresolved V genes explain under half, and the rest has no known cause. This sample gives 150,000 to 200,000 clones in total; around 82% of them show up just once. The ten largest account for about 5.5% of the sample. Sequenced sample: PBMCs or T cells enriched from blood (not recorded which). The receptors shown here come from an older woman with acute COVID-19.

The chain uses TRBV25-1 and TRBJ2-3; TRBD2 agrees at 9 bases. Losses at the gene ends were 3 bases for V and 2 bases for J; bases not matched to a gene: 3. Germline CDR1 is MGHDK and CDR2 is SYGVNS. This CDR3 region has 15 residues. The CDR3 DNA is TGTGCCAGCAGTGATGGCGGGGGGGCCACAGATACGCAGTATTTT. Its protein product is CASSDGGGATDTQYF.

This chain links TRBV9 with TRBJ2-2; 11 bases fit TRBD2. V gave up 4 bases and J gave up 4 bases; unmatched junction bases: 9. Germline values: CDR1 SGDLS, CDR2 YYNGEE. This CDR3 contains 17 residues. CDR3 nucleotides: TGTGCCAGCAGCCCCCCTAGCGGGAGGTTTGTCACCGGGGAGCTGTTTTTT. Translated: CASSPPSGRFVTGELFF.